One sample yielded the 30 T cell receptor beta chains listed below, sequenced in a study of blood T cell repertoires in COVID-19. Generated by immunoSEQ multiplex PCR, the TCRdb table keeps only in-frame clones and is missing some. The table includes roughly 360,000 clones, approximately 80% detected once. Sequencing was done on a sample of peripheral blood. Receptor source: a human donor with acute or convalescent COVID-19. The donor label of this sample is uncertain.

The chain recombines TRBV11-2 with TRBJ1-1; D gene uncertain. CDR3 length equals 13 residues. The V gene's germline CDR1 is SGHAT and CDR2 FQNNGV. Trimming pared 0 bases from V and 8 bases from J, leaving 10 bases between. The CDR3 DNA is TGTGCCAGCAGCTTAGATCTAACGTCAGAAGCTTTCTTT. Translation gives CASSLDLTSEAFF.

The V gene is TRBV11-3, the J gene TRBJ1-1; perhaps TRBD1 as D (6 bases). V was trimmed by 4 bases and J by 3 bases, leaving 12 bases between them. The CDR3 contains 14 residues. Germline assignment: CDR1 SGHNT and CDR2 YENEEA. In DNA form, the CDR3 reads TGTGCCAGCAGCTCCGGGGGGGGCCACACTGAAGCTTTCTTT. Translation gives CASSSGGGHTEAFF.

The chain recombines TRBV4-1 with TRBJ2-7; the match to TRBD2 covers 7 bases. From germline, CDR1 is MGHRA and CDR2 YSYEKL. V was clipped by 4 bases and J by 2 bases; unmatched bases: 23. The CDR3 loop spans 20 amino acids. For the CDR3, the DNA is TGCGCCAGCAGCCCGACCCCGGGACTACCAACGTACTCAACTCCCTACGAGCAGTACTTC. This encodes CASSPTPGLPTYSTPYEQYF.

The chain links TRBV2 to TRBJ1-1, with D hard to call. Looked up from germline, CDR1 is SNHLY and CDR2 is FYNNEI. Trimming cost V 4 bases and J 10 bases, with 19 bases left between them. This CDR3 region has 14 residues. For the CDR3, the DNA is TGTGCCAGCAGTGTGGGTCAGGATACAAGCGGAGCTTTCTTT. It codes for CASSVGQDTSGAFF.

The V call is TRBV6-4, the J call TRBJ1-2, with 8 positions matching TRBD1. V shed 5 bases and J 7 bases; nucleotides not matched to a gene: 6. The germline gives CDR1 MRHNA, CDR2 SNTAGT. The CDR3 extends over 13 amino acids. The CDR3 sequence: CASSLDRGGGYTF. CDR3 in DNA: TGTGCCAGCAGTCTCGACAGGGGAGGTGGCTACACCTTC.

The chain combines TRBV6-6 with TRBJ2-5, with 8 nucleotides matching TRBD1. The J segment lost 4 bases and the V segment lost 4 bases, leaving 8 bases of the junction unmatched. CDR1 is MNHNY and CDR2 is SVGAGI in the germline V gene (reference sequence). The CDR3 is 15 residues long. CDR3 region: CASSFPGTGGETQYF. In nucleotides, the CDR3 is TGTGCCAGCAGTTTTCCCGGGACAGGAGGAGAGACCCAGTACTTC.

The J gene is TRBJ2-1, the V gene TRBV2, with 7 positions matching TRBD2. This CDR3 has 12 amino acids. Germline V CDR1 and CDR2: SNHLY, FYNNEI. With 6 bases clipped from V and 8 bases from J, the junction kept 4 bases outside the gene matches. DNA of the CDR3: TGTGCCAGCAGGAGACTAGCTGATGAGCAGTTCTTC. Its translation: CASRRLADEQFF. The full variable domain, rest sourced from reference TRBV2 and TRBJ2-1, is EPEVTQTPSHQVTQMGQEVILRCVPISNHLYFYWYRQILGQKVEFLVSFYNNEISEKSEIFDDQFSVERPDGSNFTLKIRSTKLEDSAMYFCASRRLADEQFFGPGTRLTVL.

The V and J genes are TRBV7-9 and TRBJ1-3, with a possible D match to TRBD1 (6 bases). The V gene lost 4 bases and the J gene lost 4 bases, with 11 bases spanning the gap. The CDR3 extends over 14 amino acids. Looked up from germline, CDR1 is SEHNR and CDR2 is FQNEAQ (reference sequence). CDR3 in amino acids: CASSSYRVGNTIYF. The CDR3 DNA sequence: TGTGCCAGCAGCTCATACAGGGTCGGAAACACCATATATTTT.

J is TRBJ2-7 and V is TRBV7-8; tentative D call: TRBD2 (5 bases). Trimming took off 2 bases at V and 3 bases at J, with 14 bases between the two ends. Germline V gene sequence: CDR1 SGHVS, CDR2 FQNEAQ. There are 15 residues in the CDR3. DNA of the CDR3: TGTGCCAGCAGCTTAAGGATTTCCGCGGGCTACGAGCAGTACTTC. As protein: CASSLRISAGYEQYF.

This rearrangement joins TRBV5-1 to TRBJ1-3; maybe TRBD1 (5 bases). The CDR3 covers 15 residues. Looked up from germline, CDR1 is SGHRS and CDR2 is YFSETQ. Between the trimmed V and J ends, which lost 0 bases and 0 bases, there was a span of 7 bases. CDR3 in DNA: TGCGCCAGCAGCTTGGCGGGGGACTCTGGAAACACCATATATTTT. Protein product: CASSLAGDSGNTIYF.

The CDR3 here is CASSVARYNEQFF. CDR3 sequence (DNA): TGTGCCAGCAGTGTGGCGCGGTACAATGAGCAGTTCTTC. The V call is TRBV2, the J call TRBJ2-1, with D unresolved. This CDR3 comprises 13 residues. CDR1 is SNHLY and CDR2 is FYNNEI in the germline V gene. Trimming shortened V by 4 bases and J by 4 bases, and 8 bases separated the two germline ends.

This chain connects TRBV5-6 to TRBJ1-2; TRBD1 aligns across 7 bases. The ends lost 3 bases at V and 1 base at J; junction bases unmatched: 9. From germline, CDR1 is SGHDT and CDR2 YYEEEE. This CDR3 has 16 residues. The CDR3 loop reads CASSSLQGFFNYGYTF. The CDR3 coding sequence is TGTGCCAGCAGCTCGCTACAGGGGTTTTTTAACTATGGCTACACCTTC.

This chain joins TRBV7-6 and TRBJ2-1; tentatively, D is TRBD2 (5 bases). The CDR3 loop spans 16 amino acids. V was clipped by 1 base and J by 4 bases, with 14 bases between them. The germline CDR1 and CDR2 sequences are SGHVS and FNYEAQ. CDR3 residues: CASSLVPSDSYNEQFF. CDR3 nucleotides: TGTGCCAGCAGCTTAGTCCCCTCGGACTCGTACAATGAGCAGTTCTTC.

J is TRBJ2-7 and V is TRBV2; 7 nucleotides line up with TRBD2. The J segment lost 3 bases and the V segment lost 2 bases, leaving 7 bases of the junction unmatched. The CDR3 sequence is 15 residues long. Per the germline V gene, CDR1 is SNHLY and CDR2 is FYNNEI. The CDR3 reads CASSEREGSYYEQYF. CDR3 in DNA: TGTGCCAGCAGTGAAAGGGAGGGCTCTTACTACGAGCAGTACTTC.

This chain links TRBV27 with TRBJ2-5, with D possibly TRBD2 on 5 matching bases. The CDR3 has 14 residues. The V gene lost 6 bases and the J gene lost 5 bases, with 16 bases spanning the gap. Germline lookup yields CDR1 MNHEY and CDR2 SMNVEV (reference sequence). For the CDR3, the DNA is TGTGCCAGCAGCCCACGGGGAAAATGGGAGACCCAGTACTTC. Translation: CASSPRGKWETQYF.

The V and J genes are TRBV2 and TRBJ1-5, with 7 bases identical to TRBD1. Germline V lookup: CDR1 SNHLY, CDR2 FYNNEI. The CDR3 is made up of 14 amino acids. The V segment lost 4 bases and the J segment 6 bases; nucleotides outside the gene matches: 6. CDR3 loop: CASSASGTAQPQHF. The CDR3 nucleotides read TGTGCCAGCAGTGCTTCCGGGACAGCTCAGCCCCAGCATTTT.

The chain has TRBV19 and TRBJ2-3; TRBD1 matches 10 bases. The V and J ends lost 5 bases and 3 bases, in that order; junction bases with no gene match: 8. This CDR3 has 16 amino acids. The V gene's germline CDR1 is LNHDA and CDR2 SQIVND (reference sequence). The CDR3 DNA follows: TGTGCCAGTAGTCTTTGGACAGGGGGTGGAACAGATACGCAGTATTTT. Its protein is CASSLWTGGGTDTQYF. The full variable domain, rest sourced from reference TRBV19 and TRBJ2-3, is DGGITQSPKYLFRKEGQNVTLSCEQNLNHDAMYWYRQDPGQGLRLIYYSQIVNDFQKGDIAEGYSVSREKKESFPLTVTSAQKNPTAFYLCASSLWTGGGTDTQYFGPGTRLTVL.

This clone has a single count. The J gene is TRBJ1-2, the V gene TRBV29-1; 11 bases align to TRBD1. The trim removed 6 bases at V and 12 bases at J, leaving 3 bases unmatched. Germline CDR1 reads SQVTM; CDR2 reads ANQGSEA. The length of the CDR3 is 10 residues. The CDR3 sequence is CSVDRGPNTF. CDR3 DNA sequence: TGCAGCGTGGACAGGGGGCCGAACACCTTC.

CDR3 loop: CASSSDTGLAGGLNTGELFF. In nucleotides, the CDR3 is TGTGCCAGCAGTTCAGATACCGGACTAGCGGGGGGGTTAAACACCGGGGAGCTGTTTTTT. The chain employs TRBV27 and TRBJ2-2; 15 nucleotides line up with TRBD2. The CDR3 has 20 amino acids. Germline CDR1 reads MNHEY; CDR2 reads SMNVEV (reference sequence). The trim removed 4 bases at V and 2 bases at J, leaving 11 bases unmatched.

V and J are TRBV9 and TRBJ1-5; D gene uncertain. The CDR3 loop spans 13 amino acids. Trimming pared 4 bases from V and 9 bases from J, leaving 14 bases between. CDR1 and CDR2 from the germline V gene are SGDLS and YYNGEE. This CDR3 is CASSPLDSGPQHF. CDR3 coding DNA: TGTGCCAGCAGCCCTCTCGACTCCGGGCCCCAGCATTTT.

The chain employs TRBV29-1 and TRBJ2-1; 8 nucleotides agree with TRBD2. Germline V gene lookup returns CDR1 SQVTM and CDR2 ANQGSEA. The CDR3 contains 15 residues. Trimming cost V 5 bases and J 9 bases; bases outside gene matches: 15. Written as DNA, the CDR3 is TGCAGCGTTATACTAGCGGCCACACCTAGTGGTGAGCAGTTCTTC. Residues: CSVILAATPSGEQFF.

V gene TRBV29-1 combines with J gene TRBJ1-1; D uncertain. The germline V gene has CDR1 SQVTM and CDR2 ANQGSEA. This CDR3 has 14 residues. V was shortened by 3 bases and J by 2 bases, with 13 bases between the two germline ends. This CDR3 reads CSVDSAGVNTEAFF. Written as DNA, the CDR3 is TGCAGCGTTGATAGCGCAGGAGTAAACACTGAAGCTTTCTTT.

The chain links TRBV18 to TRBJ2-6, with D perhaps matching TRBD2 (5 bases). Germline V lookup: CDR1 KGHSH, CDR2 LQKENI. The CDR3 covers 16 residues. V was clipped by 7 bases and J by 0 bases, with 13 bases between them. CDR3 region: CASFGGLTSGANVLTF. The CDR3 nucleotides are TGTGCCAGCTTTGGAGGCCTCACCTCTGGGGCCAACGTCCTGACTTTC.

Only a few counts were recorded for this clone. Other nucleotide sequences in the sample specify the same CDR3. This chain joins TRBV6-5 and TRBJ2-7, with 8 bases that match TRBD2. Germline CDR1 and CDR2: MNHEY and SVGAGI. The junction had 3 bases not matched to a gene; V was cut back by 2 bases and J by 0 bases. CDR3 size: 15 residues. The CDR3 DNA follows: TGTGCCAGCAGTTACAGGGCGGGGGGCTCCTACGAGCAGTACTTC. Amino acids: CASSYRAGGSYEQYF.

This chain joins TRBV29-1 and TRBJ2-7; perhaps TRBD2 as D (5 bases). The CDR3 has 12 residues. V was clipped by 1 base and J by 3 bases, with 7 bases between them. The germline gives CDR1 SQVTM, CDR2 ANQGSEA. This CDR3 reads CSVEGGGYEQYF. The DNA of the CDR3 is TGCAGCGTTGAAGGCGGAGGCTACGAGCAGTACTTC.

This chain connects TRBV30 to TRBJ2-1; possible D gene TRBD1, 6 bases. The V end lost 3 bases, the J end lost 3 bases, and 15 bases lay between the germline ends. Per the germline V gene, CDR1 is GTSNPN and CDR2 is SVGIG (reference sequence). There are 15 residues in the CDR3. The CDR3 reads CAWRPQIGGYNEQFF. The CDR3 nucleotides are TGTGCCTGGAGACCCCAAATAGGGGGCTACAATGAGCAGTTCTTC.

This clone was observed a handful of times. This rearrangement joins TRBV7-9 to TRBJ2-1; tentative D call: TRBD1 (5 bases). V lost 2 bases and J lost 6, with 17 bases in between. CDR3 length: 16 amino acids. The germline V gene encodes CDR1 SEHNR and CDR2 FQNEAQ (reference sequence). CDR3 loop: CASSLYTTRVGNEQFF. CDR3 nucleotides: TGTGCCAGCAGCTTATACACCACCAGGGTTGGCAATGAGCAGTTCTTC. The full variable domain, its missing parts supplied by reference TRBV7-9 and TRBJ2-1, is DTGVSQNPRHKITKRGQNVTFRCDPISEHNRLYWYRQTLGQGPEFLTYFQNEAQLEKSRLLSDRFSAERPKGSFSTLEIQRTEQGDSAMYLCASSLYTTRVGNEQFFGPGTRLTVL.

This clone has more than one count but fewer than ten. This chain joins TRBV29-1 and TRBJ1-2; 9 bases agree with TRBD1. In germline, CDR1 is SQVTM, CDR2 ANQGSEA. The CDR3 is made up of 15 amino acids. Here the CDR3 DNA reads TGCAGTTCCGTTGGAAGGGACAGGGCTAACTATGGCTACACCTTC. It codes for CSSVGRDRANYGYTF.

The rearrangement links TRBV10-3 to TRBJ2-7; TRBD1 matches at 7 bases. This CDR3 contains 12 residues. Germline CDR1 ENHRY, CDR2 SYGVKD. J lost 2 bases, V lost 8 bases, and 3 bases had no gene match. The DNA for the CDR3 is TGTGCCATCCGGGACAGCACCTACGAGCAGTACTTC. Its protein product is CAIRDSTYEQYF.

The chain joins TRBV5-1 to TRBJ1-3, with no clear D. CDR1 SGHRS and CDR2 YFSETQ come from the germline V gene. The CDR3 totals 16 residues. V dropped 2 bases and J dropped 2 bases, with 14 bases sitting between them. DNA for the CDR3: TGCGCCAGCAGCTTTGACCGGAGAGAGGCTGGAAACACCATATATTTT. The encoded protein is CASSFDRREAGNTIYF.